This T cell receptor (beta chain) appears in the sequencing data of a study of T cells after yellow fever vaccination. Study details: Any fraction with a low cell number was prepared using SMART-Seq v4 Ultra Low Input.

The TCR cDNA carried a universal primer site and UMIs from 5'RACE template switching. TCRdb passed the 5' RACE reads through MiXCR, listing each CDR3 protein once. The sample lists hundreds of thousands of distinct CDR3 sequences, around an eighth seen once, with 14% to 15% in the top ten. For this clonotype: Its antigen is unidentified.

Between the trimmed V and J ends, which lost 0 bases and 6 bases, there was a span of 10 bases. The CDR3 runs to 14 residues. Germline-derived CDR1 and CDR2 are SGHRS and YFSETQ. Study-level points and caveats: Most clones from primary vaccination resurfaced after the booster (around 95% CD4, 88% CD8).

The receptor was derived from a man aged 25-45 years who received the YFV17D yellow fever vaccine. J is TRBJ2-1 and V is TRBV5-1; the D is unclear. This material consisted of PBMCs, taken on the day of the yellow fever booster vaccination. The CDR3 loop is CASSLVGSGNEQFF. CDR3 DNA sequence: TGCGCCAGCAGCTTGGTAGGCTCGGGCAATGAGCAGTTCTTC.